This TCR beta chain comes out of a study of blood T cell repertoires in COVID-19. Study details: Sites in the United States, Italy and Spain provided acute and convalescent COVID-19 samples.

After removal of 5 bases from V and 1 base from J, the junction contained 3 bases not matched to a gene. Per germline, CDR1 SEHNR and CDR2 FQNEAQ (reference sequence). The CDR3 covers 15 residues. In its sample, this clone was seen a few times. TCRdb's table, derived via immunoSEQ multiplex PCR, lists solely in-frame clones and lacks some. The sample records about 50,000 clones, around nine tenths being singletons. The source material was peripheral blood. This chain joins TRBV7-9 and TRBJ2-2, with TRBD2 identical over 8 bases. The clonotype was recovered from a man between 60 and 75 years old with active or convalescent COVID-19. DNA for the CDR3: TGTGCCAGCAGCCCGCTAGCGGGGAACACCGGGGAGCTGTTTTTT. Protein: CASSPLAGNTGELFF.